This TCR beta chain was found in a study of early T cells in non-severe SARS-CoV-2 infection. Trimming removed 4 bases from V and 7 bases from J, with 8 bases in between. Per the germline V gene, CDR1 is SQVTM and CDR2 is ANQGSEA. CDR3 length: 10 amino acids. The TCR library protocol attached unique molecular identifiers to the individual cDNA molecules. TCRdb reprocessed the 5' RACE reads with MiXCR, giving one entry per CDR3 protein. The sample has tens of thousands of distinct CDR3 sequences, less than 15% seen once; the top ten hold roughly 8.3%. The sequence derives from an adult who was a healthcare worker with PCR-confirmed SARS-CoV-2 infection or an uninfected control (not recorded which). The sequencing input was whole blood. This rearrangement joins TRBV29-1 to TRBJ2-7; D gene ambiguous. Written as DNA, the CDR3 is TGCAGCGTTGTGGGGAAAGAGCAGTACTTC. It encodes CSVVGKEQYF.